Shown below are 30 T cell receptor beta chains from a single sample sequenced in a study of technical replicates of blood from a handful of donors. TCRdb's table, derived via immunoSEQ multiplex PCR, lists solely in-frame clones and lacks some. The data contain more than 75,000 clones, about 94% of them singletons. Input material: T cells isolated from PBMCs. These receptors were taken from a human donor in good health.

This chain connects TRBV7-3 to TRBJ2-1; 7 nucleotides align to TRBD2. After removal of 5 bases from V and 4 bases from J, the junction contained 11 bases not matched to a gene. CDR1 and CDR2 from the germline V gene are SGHTA and FQGTGA. The CDR3 consists of 16 residues. CDR3 nucleotides: TGTGCCAGCAGCCCAAACTCACTAGCGCCGTACAATGAGCAGTTCTTC. Amino acid sequence: CASSPNSLAPYNEQFF. Complete variable domain (other parts from reference TRBV7-3 and TRBJ2-1): GAGVSQTPSNKVTEKGKYVELRCDPISGHTALYWYRQSLGQGPEFLIYFQGTGAADDSGLPNDRFFAVRPEGSVSTLKIQRTERGDSAVYLCASSPNSLAPYNEQFFGPGTRLTVL.

This chain connects TRBV7-9 to TRBJ1-1; weak D call: TRBD1 (5 bases). Germline values: CDR1 SEHNR, CDR2 FQNEAQ (reference sequence). The CDR3 has 14 residues. The V and J ends lost 2 bases and 5 bases respectively, with 12 bases between them. The CDR3 DNA sequence: TGTGCCAGCAGCTTAAAAGGGGAAAAGACTGAAGCTTTCTTT. Translating gives CASSLKGEKTEAFF.

V gene TRBV18 combines with J gene TRBJ2-4; tentative D call: TRBD1 (6 bases). The germline V and J ends were trimmed by 0 bases and 4 bases, with 10 bases remaining between them. The CDR3 consists of 15 residues. Looked up from germline, CDR1 is KGHSH and CDR2 is LQKENI. The CDR3 is CASSPPGRGKNIQYF. The CDR3 DNA reads as TGTGCCAGCTCACCACCGGGTAGGGGGAAAAACATTCAGTACTTC.

This chain links TRBV6-1 with TRBJ1-2; 7 bases map to TRBD1. This CDR3 comprises 16 residues. V lost 0 bases and J lost 1; bases outside the gene matches: 5. Per the germline V gene, CDR1 is MNHNS and CDR2 is SASEGT. Written as DNA, the CDR3 is TGTGCCAGCAGTGAAGCGCCCTCAGGGGGTAACTATGGCTACACCTTC. It yields the protein CASSEAPSGGNYGYTF.

The chain is built from TRBV7-9 and TRBJ2-7, with D unclear. The CDR3 totals 12 residues. Trimming left V 5 bases short and J 2 bases short, with 7 bases between. Germline V gives CDR1 SEHNR, CDR2 FQNEAQ (reference sequence). The CDR3 reads CASSQTTYEQYF. CDR3 coding DNA: TGTGCCAGCAGCCAGACAACCTACGAGCAGTACTTC.

The chain has TRBV27 and TRBJ2-3; 8 nucleotides align to TRBD2. Germline trimming cut 6 bases from V and 0 bases from J; bases unmatched to any gene: 5. CDR1 is MNHEY and CDR2 is SMNVEV in the germline V gene (reference sequence). There are 15 residues in the CDR3. DNA for the CDR3: TGTGCCAGCAGACTACTAGCGGCTAGCACAGATACGCAGTATTTT. It yields the protein CASRLLAASTDTQYF.

The chain carries TRBV11-2 and TRBJ2-7; TRBD2 aligns across 11 bases. CDR1 SGHAT and CDR2 FQNNGV come from the germline V gene. Trimming cost V 4 bases and J 3 bases; bases outside gene matches: 8. This CDR3 has 16 amino acids. CDR3 in amino acids: CASSSRGLAEIYEQYF. CDR3 bases: TGTGCCAGCAGCTCCCGGGGACTAGCGGAAATCTACGAGCAGTACTTC.

The gene calls are TRBV6-5 and TRBJ1-2, with 9 bases fitting TRBD1. Germline V gene data show CDR1 as MNHEY and CDR2 as SVGAGI. The ends lost 0 bases at V and 7 bases at J; junction bases unmatched: 9. This CDR3 is built from 16 residues. The CDR3 DNA follows: TGTGCCAGCAGTTACTCCATCCGGGACAGGGAGGGTGGCTACACCTTC. It specifies CASSYSIRDREGGYTF.

The rearrangement links TRBV5-4 to TRBJ2-7; D is undetermined. The CDR3 is 13 residues long. Germline-derived CDR1 and CDR2 are SGHNT and YYREEE (reference sequence). The ends were cut back, 4 bases at V and 7 bases at J, with 15 bases in the middle. In DNA form, the CDR3 reads TGTGCCAGCAGCCCTGAAGTCTCCCGGGAGCAGTACTTC. This encodes CASSPEVSREQYF.

This rearrangement joins TRBV9 to TRBJ1-2, with unresolved D. V lost 0 bases and J 0 bases, leaving 6 bases between the germline ends. CDR3 length: 14 residues. Looked up from germline, CDR1 is SGDLS and CDR2 is YYNGEE. CDR3 sequence (DNA): TGTGCCAGCAGCGTAGAACCGGCTAACTATGGCTACACCTTC. It codes for CASSVEPANYGYTF.

The J gene is TRBJ2-3, the V gene TRBV5-4, with a tentative D call TRBD2 (5 bases). Trimming pared 3 bases from V and 4 bases from J, leaving 15 bases between. The CDR3 length is 15 residues. Per the germline V gene, CDR1 is SGHNT and CDR2 is YYREEE (reference sequence). The chain's CDR3 is CASSSPFTSSDTQYF. The CDR3 bases are TGTGCCAGCAGCTCACCATTTACTAGTTCAGATACGCAGTATTTT.

The chain uses TRBV29-1 and TRBJ2-2, with 8 bases fitting TRBD1. This CDR3 is 14 amino acids long. CDR1 and CDR2 from the germline V gene are SQVTM and ANQGSEA. The V and J ends lost 6 bases and 7 bases, in that order; junction bases with no gene match: 10. This chain's CDR3 is CSVRTGTLNGELFF. The CDR3 nucleotides are TGCAGCGTAAGGACAGGGACCCTTAACGGGGAGCTGTTTTTT.

CDR3 residues: CASSLNRGSNTEAFF. Written as DNA, the CDR3 is TGTGCCAGCAGCTTGAATCGGGGGTCGAACACTGAAGCTTTCTTT. The chain uses TRBV7-9 and TRBJ1-1, with D maybe TRBD1 (5 bases). The germline V and J ends were trimmed by 3 bases and 1 base, with 12 bases remaining between them. The germline V gene encodes CDR1 SEHNR and CDR2 FQNEAQ (reference sequence). The CDR3 is 15 amino acids.

The chain joins TRBV9 to TRBJ2-7; tentatively, D is TRBD2 (6 bases). Trimming left V 5 bases short and J 2 bases short, with 14 bases between. CDR1 and CDR2 from the germline V gene are SGDLS and YYNGEE. CDR3 length equals 14 residues. CDR3 sequence: CASSATGDPYEQYF. The CDR3 DNA reads TGTGCCAGCAGTGCCACGGGGGACCCCTACGAGCAGTACTTC. Variable domain in full (rest from reference TRBV9 and TRBJ2-7): DSGVTQTPKHLITATGQRVTLRCSPRSGDLSVYWYQQSLDQGLQFLIQYYNGEERAKGNILERFSAQQFPDLHSELNLSSLELGDSALYFCASSATGDPYEQYFGPGTRLTVT.

The chain joins TRBV7-9 to TRBJ1-4; tentative D call: TRBD1 (5 bases). CDR1 and CDR2 (germline): SEHNR, FQNEAQ (reference sequence). V lost 3 bases and J lost 8, with 13 bases in between. CDR3 length: 14 residues. CDR3 sequence reads: CASSFGSSGEKLFF. Here the CDR3 DNA reads TGTGCCAGCAGCTTTGGTTCATCAGGGGAAAAACTGTTTTTT.

This clone was seen just once. V and J are TRBV4-1 and TRBJ2-3; 7 nucleotides agree with TRBD2. Germline lookup yields CDR1 MGHRA and CDR2 YSYEKL. The CDR3 runs 16 residues. With 0 bases clipped from V and 2 bases from J, the junction kept 5 bases outside the gene matches. The CDR3 nucleotides read TGCGCCAGCAGCCAAGATAGAGCGGGGCCCACAGATACGCAGTATTTT. Translating it yields CASSQDRAGPTDTQYF.

The CDR3 spells CASSLNREFSALANYGYTF. In DNA form, the CDR3 reads TGCGCCAGCAGCCTTAACAGGGAATTTTCTGCGTTAGCTAACTATGGCTACACCTTC. The chain is built from TRBV4-1 and TRBJ1-2; TRBD1 is a possible D gene (6 bases). Germline CDR1 and CDR2: MGHRA and YSYEKL. The CDR3 totals 19 residues. The germline V and J ends were trimmed by 4 bases and 0 bases, with 24 bases remaining between them.

The CDR3 reads CASLTSPGETQYF. CDR3 bases: TGTGCCAGCTTGACTAGCCCTGGGGAGACCCAGTACTTC. V and J are TRBV5-4 and TRBJ2-5, with 7 bases matching TRBD2. The germline CDR1 and CDR2 sequences are SGHNT and YYREEE (reference sequence). Trimming took 7 bases from V and 5 from J; bases not matched to a gene: 8. CDR3 length: 13 residues.

The chain combines TRBV19 with TRBJ2-5, with D hard to call. V dropped 3 bases and J dropped 7 bases, with 12 bases sitting between them. The CDR3 has 13 residues. Looked up from germline, CDR1 is LNHDA and CDR2 is SQIVND (reference sequence). CDR3 residues: CASSMTLDATQYF. Written as DNA, the CDR3 is TGTGCCAGTAGTATGACCCTAGATGCGACCCAGTACTTC.

This clone was picked up a small number of times. V gene TRBV5-4 combines with J gene TRBJ1-1, with 11 nucleotides matching TRBD1. The CDR3 spans 14 residues. V shed 3 bases, J shed 3 bases, and the junction held 1 base outside the gene matches. CDR1 is SGHNT and CDR2 is YYREEE in the germline V gene (reference sequence). The CDR3 is CASSWGQGDTEAFF. For the CDR3, the DNA is TGTGCCAGCAGCTGGGGACAGGGGGACACTGAAGCTTTCTTT.

The chain combines TRBV28 with TRBJ1-2, with 9 positions matching TRBD1. Trimming cost V 5 bases and J 3 bases; bases outside gene matches: 4. Germline V lookup: CDR1 MDHEN, CDR2 SYDVKM. The CDR3 has 14 amino acids. The DNA for the CDR3 is TGTGCCAGCAGTACGGGACAGGGAGACTATGGCTACACCTTC. Protein sequence: CASSTGQGDYGYTF.

This chain uses TRBV5-1 with TRBJ2-5; 8 positions match TRBD2. Germline assignment: CDR1 SGHRS and CDR2 YFSETQ. The CDR3 sequence is 15 residues long. Trimming removed 4 bases from V and 5 bases from J; junction bases left unmatched: 10. The CDR3 DNA sequence: TGCGCCAGCAGCGCGGGACTAGTTAAGCAGGAGACCCAGTACTTC. As protein: CASSAGLVKQETQYF. The full variable domain, with the rest looked up from reference TRBV5-1 and TRBJ2-5, is KAGVTQTPRYLIKTRGQQVTLSCSPISGHRSVSWYQQTPGQGLQFLFEYFSETQRNKGNFPGRFSGRQFSNSRSEMNVSTLELGDSALYLCASSAGLVKQETQYFGPGTRLLVL.

The V call is TRBV7-2, the J call TRBJ1-1; D is unclear. The germline CDR1 and CDR2 sequences are SGHTA and FQGNSA. V lost 4 bases and J 3 bases, leaving 9 bases between the germline ends. There are 13 residues in the CDR3. The CDR3 DNA is TGTGCCAGCAGCTCCCTATTTTACACTGAAGCTTTCTTT. Translated, it gives CASSSLFYTEAFF.

The chain couples TRBV5-4 to TRBJ2-1; 11 positions agree with TRBD2. CDR3 length: 15 amino acids. Germline V gene sequence: CDR1 SGHNT, CDR2 YYREEE (reference sequence). V lost 4 bases and J lost 4; bases outside the gene matches: 4. DNA for the CDR3: TGTGCCAGCAGCAGTACTAGCGGGAGTTACAATGAGCAGTTCTTC. This translates into CASSSTSGSYNEQFF.

The rearrangement links TRBV28 to TRBJ2-3; D gene ambiguous. Germline CDR1 reads MDHEN; CDR2 reads SYDVKM. V lost 5 bases and J lost 4, with 7 bases in between. The CDR3 totals 12 residues. The CDR3 DNA reads as TGTGCCAGCAGTCCCGTGTCAGATACGCAGTATTTT. This encodes CASSPVSDTQYF.

The chain employs TRBV28 and TRBJ1-1, with 12 bases fitting TRBD1. The length of the CDR3 is 18 residues. V trimming: 3 bases; J trimming: 8 bases; junction bases outside the gene matches: 16. Germline-derived CDR1 and CDR2 are MDHEN and SYDVKM. The DNA of the CDR3 is TGTGCCAGCAGTTTTGGGGGACAGGGGGCATGGCCTCCCTTAGAAGCTTTCTTT. It translates to CASSFGGQGAWPPLEAFF.

The rearrangement uses TRBV4-1 and TRBJ2-1; 9 bases map to TRBD1. Germline V gives CDR1 MGHRA, CDR2 YSYEKL. With 2 bases clipped from V and 2 bases from J, the junction kept 7 bases outside the gene matches. CDR3 size: 17 residues. The chain's CDR3 is CASSQPRRDRAYNEQFF. As DNA, the CDR3 is TGCGCCAGCAGCCAACCGCGCCGGGACAGGGCCTACAATGAGCAGTTCTTC.

This sequence joins TRBV10-2 and TRBJ2-5; D unclear. The V gene lost 3 bases and the J gene lost 1 base, with 3 bases spanning the gap. This CDR3 has 12 amino acids. Germline loops: CDR1 WSHSY, CDR2 SAAADI. In nucleotides, the CDR3 is TGCGCCAGCAGTGAACTCCAAGAGACCCAGTACTTC. As protein: CASSELQETQYF.

The chain combines TRBV2 with TRBJ2-7; 7 bases align to TRBD1. The germline V gene encodes CDR1 SNHLY and CDR2 FYNNEI. Trimming took 3 bases from V and 2 from J; bases not matched to a gene: 7. CDR3 size: 15 residues. The CDR3 reads CASSDVGQVTYEQYF. The CDR3, as DNA: TGTGCCAGCAGTGACGTAGGACAGGTAACCTACGAGCAGTACTTC.

This chain uses TRBV6-1 with TRBJ2-7, with D possibly being TRBD1 (6 bases). This CDR3 is 15 amino acids long. Germline CDR1 is MNHNS and CDR2 is SASEGT. V lost 5 bases and J 3 bases, leaving 17 bases between the germline ends. CDR3 nucleotides: TGTGCCAGCAGTTTGTGGCAGGGGAAGTTCTACGAGCAGTACTTC. Translation: CASSLWQGKFYEQYF.